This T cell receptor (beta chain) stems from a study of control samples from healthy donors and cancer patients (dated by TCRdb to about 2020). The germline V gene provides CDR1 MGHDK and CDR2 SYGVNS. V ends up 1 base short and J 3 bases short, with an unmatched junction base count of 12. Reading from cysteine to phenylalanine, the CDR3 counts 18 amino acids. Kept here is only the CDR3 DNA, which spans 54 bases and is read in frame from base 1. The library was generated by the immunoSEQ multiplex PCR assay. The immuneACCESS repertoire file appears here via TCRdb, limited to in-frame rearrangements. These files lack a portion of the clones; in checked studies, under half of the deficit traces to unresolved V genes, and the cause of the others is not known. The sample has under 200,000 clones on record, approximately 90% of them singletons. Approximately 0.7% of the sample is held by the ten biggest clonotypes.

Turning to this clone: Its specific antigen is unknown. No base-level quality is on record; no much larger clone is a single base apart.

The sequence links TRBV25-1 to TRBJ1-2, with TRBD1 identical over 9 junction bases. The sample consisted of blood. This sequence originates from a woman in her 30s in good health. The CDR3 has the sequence CASSESIIRTGEDYGYTF. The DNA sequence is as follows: TGTGCCAGCAGTGAATCTATCATTCGGACAGGGGAGGACTATGGCTACACCTTC.